Presented here are 22 T cell receptor beta chains from one specimen sequenced in a study of T cell repertoires in cytomegalovirus infection. TCRdb recomputed calls from the reads with MiXCR, one row per CDR3 protein. The data contain 900,000 to 950,000 distinct CDR3 sequences, around 32% of them singletons. Antigen specificity for these receptors is unknown. The material sequenced was cultured CD8+ T cells from PBMCs, taken from culture after CMV antigen stimulation. Receptors originate from a human donor in good health (CMV status not recorded). Some clones in this sample may be carry-over from other donors' samples.

This clonotype has just a few counts. The chain employs TRBV3-1 and TRBJ1-1; D is possibly TRBD1 (5 bases). Germline V gives CDR1 LGHDT, CDR2 YNNKEL (reference sequence). This CDR3 spans 14 amino acids. V lost 4 bases and J lost 5, with 14 bases in between. The CDR3 DNA sequence: TGTGCCAGCAGCCCCCGGGGAGGGACTACTGAAGCTTTCTTT. It encodes CASSPRGGTTEAFF.

This clonotype was observed a handful of times. This chain connects TRBV7-9 to TRBJ2-1, with D perhaps given as TRBD1 or TRBD2 (6 bases each). The CDR3 spans 19 residues. V was clipped by 10 bases and J by 5 bases, with 33 bases between them. Germline assignment: CDR1 SEHNR and CDR2 FQNEAQ (reference sequence). CDR3 in amino acids: CATELWGARAIDVDNEQFF. The CDR3 DNA sequence: TGTGCCACCGAATTATGGGGGGCGAGGGCGATAGATGTGGACAATGAGCAGTTCTTC.

The chain carries TRBV28 and TRBJ2-2; 10 bases match TRBD1. Germline assignment: CDR1 MDHEN and CDR2 SYDVKM. The CDR3 is 16 amino acids. Trimming removed 7 bases from V and 5 bases from J; junction bases left unmatched: 10. CDR3 protein: CASINTRDRGTGELFF. CDR3 sequence (DNA): TGTGCCAGCATCAATACCCGGGACAGGGGAACCGGGGAGCTGTTTTTT.

This clonotype was counted only a few times. This chain links TRBV6-6 with TRBJ2-1; perhaps TRBD1 as D (7 bases). The germline V gene encodes CDR1 MNHNY and CDR2 SVGAGI (reference sequence). CDR3 length: 16 amino acids. V dropped 5 bases and J dropped 4 bases, with 18 bases sitting between them. CDR3 coding DNA: TGTGCCAGCAGTACAGGGGTGGTAGCGGTTTACAATGAGCAGTTCTTC. Protein: CASSTGVVAVYNEQFF.

J is TRBJ1-6 and V is TRBV20-1; 9 bases match TRBD1. This CDR3 comprises 16 residues. V gave up 3 bases and J gave up 1 base; unmatched junction bases: 4. Germline V lookup: CDR1 DFQATT, CDR2 SNEGSKA (reference sequence). This chain's CDR3 is CSARLQGASYNSPLHF. The DNA for the CDR3 is TGCAGTGCTAGGCTACAGGGGGCTTCCTATAATTCACCCCTCCACTTT.

The CDR3 here is CSARDGGNTEAFF. Here the CDR3 DNA reads TGCAGTGCTAGAGATGGTGGGAACACTGAAGCTTTCTTT. The rearrangement uses TRBV20-1 and TRBJ1-1, with D uncertain. The CDR3 consists of 13 residues. V was trimmed by 0 bases and J by 1 base, leaving 6 bases between them. The germline gives CDR1 DFQATT, CDR2 SNEGSKA (reference sequence).

Here the CDR3 DNA reads TGTGCCAGCAGCCCCCGGGAACACCCAGCTAACTATGGCTACACCTTC. Its translation is CASSPREHPANYGYTF. The chain links TRBV6-2 or TRBV6-3 to TRBJ1-2; D gene uncertain. With 6 bases removed from V and 0 bases from J, the gap between germline ends came to 17 bases. Germline V CDR1 and CDR2: MNHEY, SVGEGT. This CDR3 comprises 16 residues.

V and J are TRBV5-1 and TRBJ1-6; no definite D call. V lost 3 bases to trimming and J lost 10 bases, with 26 bases between them. Germline V gene sequence: CDR1 SGHRS, CDR2 YFSETQ. The CDR3 has 18 residues. This CDR3 reads CASSSDDVGRAFNSPLHF. Written as DNA, the CDR3 is TGCGCCAGCAGCTCCGACGACGTCGGGAGAGCTTTTAACTCACCCCTCCACTTT.

V and J are TRBV25-1 and TRBJ2-1; possible D gene TRBD2, 5 bases. V lost 2 bases and J 6 bases, leaving 8 bases between the germline ends. The V gene's germline CDR1 is MGHDK and CDR2 SYGVNS. CDR3 length equals 13 residues. CDR3 region: CASSEGAGNEQFF. As DNA, the CDR3 is TGTGCCAGCAGTGAAGGTGCGGGCAATGAGCAGTTCTTC.

The chain uses TRBV7-6 and TRBJ2-7; D may be TRBD1 (6 bases). Looked up from germline, CDR1 is SGHVS and CDR2 is FNYEAQ. The V end lost 3 bases, the J end lost 3 bases, and 12 bases lay between the germline ends. This CDR3 contains 14 residues. CDR3 region: CASSFSAGDYEQYF. CDR3 in DNA: TGTGCCAGCAGCTTTTCTGCAGGGGACTACGAGCAGTACTTC. Complete variable domain (other parts from reference TRBV7-6 and TRBJ2-7): GAGVSQSPRYKVTKRGQDVALRCDPISGHVSLYWYRQALGQGPEFLTYFNYEAQQDKSGLPNDRFSAERPEGSISTLTIQRTEQRDSAMYRCASSFSAGDYEQYFGPGTRLTVT.

Only one count was recorded for this clonotype. The rearrangement uses TRBV12-3 or TRBV12-4 and TRBJ1-3; 9 bases fit TRBD1. The CDR3 is 15 amino acids. V lost 9 bases and J lost 4; bases outside the gene matches: 10. CDR3 DNA sequence: TGTGCCAGTGGGGGACAGGGACATTCGGGAAACACCATATATTTT. This gives the protein CASGGQGHSGNTIYF.

The chain uses TRBV29-1 and TRBJ1-2; D gene unclear. Trimming shortened V by 5 bases and J by 4 bases, and 11 bases separated the two germline ends. CDR1 and CDR2 (germline): SQVTM, ANQGSEA. The CDR3 totals 12 residues. Here the CDR3 DNA reads TGCAGCGTTACCCTGGGCCTCTATGGCTACACCTTC. Amino acid sequence: CSVTLGLYGYTF.

This clonotype has a count of ten or more. The chain links TRBV7-6 to TRBJ2-3; possibly TRBD1 for D (7 bases). Germline CDR1 SGHVS, CDR2 FNYEAQ. V was trimmed by 4 bases and J by 3 bases, leaving 14 bases between them. This CDR3 is built from 15 residues. CDR3 sequence reads: CASSSSPGGTDTQYF. CDR3 DNA: TGTGCCAGCAGCTCATCGCCAGGGGGGACAGATACGCAGTATTTT.

The V gene is TRBV27, the J gene TRBJ1-1; D perhaps matches TRBD1 (5 bases). Trimming removed 8 bases from V and 5 bases from J, with 21 bases in between. CDR3 length equals 15 residues. Germline V gene sequence: CDR1 MNHEY, CDR2 SMNVEV (reference sequence). CDR3 DNA sequence: TGTGCCAGCCTCGAGTGGGGCCCTAAGGGGACTGAAGCTTTCTTT. This sequence encodes CASLEWGPKGTEAFF.

The CDR3 sequence is CASSPGGSGNEQFF. DNA for the CDR3: TGTGCCAGCAGTCCAGGGGGTTCAGGCAATGAGCAGTTCTTC. The V and J genes are TRBV12-3 or TRBV12-4 and TRBJ2-1; 7 bases fit TRBD1. This CDR3 region has 14 residues. The V and J ends lost 5 bases and 6 bases, in that order; junction bases with no gene match: 7.

This chain joins TRBV28 and TRBJ1-5; a possible D gene is TRBD1 (6 bases). Germline values: CDR1 MDHEN, CDR2 SYDVKM. This CDR3 is 15 amino acids long. Trimming stripped 3 bases from V and 6 bases from J, with 15 bases between. The CDR3 coding sequence is TGTGCCAGCAGTTTGAGGGGAGGGGGACCTCAGCCCCAGCATTTT. It encodes CASSLRGGGPQPQHF.

The CDR3 nucleotides are TGTGCCAGCAGCTCAAGGGACGGAGGGTACAATGAGCAGTTCTTC. Protein sequence: CASSSRDGGYNEQFF. The V and J genes are TRBV11-3 and TRBJ2-1; possible D gene TRBD2, 6 bases. The V end lost 4 bases, the J end lost 4 bases, and 14 bases lay between the germline ends. The germline V gene encodes CDR1 SGHNT and CDR2 YENEEA. The CDR3 totals 15 residues.

This clonotype was seen ten or more times. The genes are TRBV7-2 and TRBJ2-5; 9 nucleotides line up with TRBD1. Germline V gene lookup returns CDR1 SGHTA and CDR2 FQGNSA. V shed 3 bases, J shed 5 bases, and the junction held 7 bases outside the gene matches. The length of the CDR3 is 15 residues. The CDR3 nucleotides read TGTGCCAGCAGCTTTGGGACAGGGCGTATGGAGACCCAGTACTTC. Translation: CASSFGTGRMETQYF.

The chain employs TRBV9 and TRBJ2-1, with 8 bases matching TRBD2. This CDR3 comprises 16 residues. J lost 0 bases, V lost 0 bases, and 2 bases had no gene match. CDR1 is SGDLS, CDR2 YYNGEE, per germline. In nucleotides, the CDR3 is TGTGCCAGCAGCGTAGGCGGGGGGCCCTCCTACAATGAGCAGTTCTTC. This translates into CASSVGGGPSYNEQFF.

Ten or more counts support this clonotype. The J gene is TRBJ1-2, the V gene TRBV6-1; possibly TRBD1 for D (5 bases). The V and J ends lost 5 bases and 3 bases respectively, with 13 bases between them. CDR1 and CDR2 (germline): MNHNS, SASEGT. The CDR3 covers 14 residues. CDR3 DNA: TGTGCCAGCAGTAACCTCAGGGAGGACTATGGCTACACCTTC. Encoded protein: CASSNLREDYGYTF.

This rearrangement joins TRBV10-3 to TRBJ2-5; 8 bases agree with TRBD1. V was pared by 0 bases and J by 2 bases, with 17 bases of the junction left unmatched. Germline V CDR1 and CDR2: ENHRY, SYGVKD. CDR3 length: 20 amino acids. CDR3 sequence: CAISESIADRAPLGQETQYF. CDR3 bases: TGTGCCATCAGTGAGTCAATCGCGGACAGGGCGCCCCTCGGTCAAGAGACCCAGTACTTC.

The V and J genes are TRBV6-2 or TRBV6-3 and TRBJ1-1; 9 bases are shared with TRBD1. This CDR3 has 16 amino acids. The ends lost 7 bases at V and 3 bases at J; junction bases unmatched: 12. Germline V gene sequence: CDR1 MNHEY, CDR2 SVGEGT. This CDR3 reads CASTSPSGQGYTEAFF. In nucleotides, the CDR3 is TGTGCCAGCACCTCCCCTTCAGGACAGGGGTACACTGAAGCTTTCTTT.